A single sample gave rise to the 8 T cell receptor beta chains below, sequenced in a study of blood T cell repertoires in COVID-19. Generated by immunoSEQ multiplex PCR, the TCRdb table keeps only in-frame clones and is missing some. The table lists approximately 230,000 clones, around 80% of them singletons. The source material was peripheral blood. Every receptor here comes from a woman in her forties with active or convalescent COVID-19.

The chain recombines TRBV3-1 (or the pseudogene TRBV3-2) with TRBJ1-4; TRBD1 matches 9 bases. Germline V gene sequence: CDR1 LGHDT, CDR2 YNNKEL (reference sequence). Losses at the gene ends were 4 bases for V and 11 bases for J; bases not matched to a gene: 2. The CDR3 is made up of 12 amino acids. CDR3 coding DNA: TGTGCCAGCAGCCTGGGACAGGGTAAACTGTTTTTT. Its protein product is CASSLGQGKLFF.

V and J are TRBV4-2 and TRBJ1-5; maybe TRBD1 (5 bases). CDR1 and CDR2 (germline): LGHNA, YNFKEQ. Trimming removed 0 bases at V and 0 bases at J, with 18 bases between. The CDR3 is made up of 19 amino acids. CDR3 sequence reads: CASSQESGDGGYSNQPQHF. The DNA of the CDR3 is TGTGCCAGCAGCCAAGAGTCGGGGGACGGGGGATATAGCAATCAGCCCCAGCATTTT.

V and J are TRBV2 and TRBJ1-1, with a tentative D call TRBD1 (5 bases). Trimming stripped 4 bases from V and 0 bases from J, with 6 bases between. The CDR3 has 13 amino acids. Germline assignment: CDR1 SNHLY and CDR2 FYNNEI. CDR3 in amino acids: CASSVGVNTEAFF. The DNA of the CDR3 is TGTGCCAGCAGTGTAGGGGTGAACACTGAAGCTTTCTTT.

This clone was observed at least ten times. The chain uses TRBV12-3 or TRBV12-4 and TRBJ1-2; a possible D gene is TRBD1 (5 bases). CDR3 length: 13 residues. V dropped 7 bases and J dropped 7 bases, with 16 bases sitting between them. CDR3 DNA: TGTGCCAGCACCGGGGACTCAGCCTTTGGCTACACCTTC. Its protein is CASTGDSAFGYTF.

The chain uses TRBV10-3 and TRBJ1-3; a weak D match, TRBD1 (5 bases). Trimming shortened V by 6 bases and J by 4 bases, and 16 bases separated the two germline ends. Germline CDR1 and CDR2: ENHRY and SYGVKD. The CDR3 runs 15 residues. The CDR3 nucleotides read TGTGCCATCAGCCCCACTGGGGGGGTAGGAAACACCATATATTTT. It encodes CAISPTGGVGNTIYF.

In this sample, this clone turned up a few times. The gene calls are TRBV2 and TRBJ2-3; 9 bases are a match to TRBD2. Per germline, CDR1 SNHLY and CDR2 FYNNEI. CDR3 size: 16 residues. Germline trimming cut 5 bases from V and 6 bases from J; bases unmatched to any gene: 12. CDR3 in amino acids: CASSTLAGGPGDTQYF. The DNA for the CDR3 is TGTGCCAGCAGTACTTTGGCGGGGGGGCCAGGTGATACGCAGTATTTT.

The chain joins TRBV3-1 (or the pseudogene TRBV3-2) to TRBJ1-1; no definite D call. Germline CDR1 reads LGHDT; CDR2 reads YNNKEL (reference sequence). With 5 bases removed from V and 10 bases from J, the gap between germline ends came to 17 bases. This CDR3 is 13 amino acids long. This chain's CDR3 is CASSYLRRDAAFF. CDR3 nucleotide sequence: TGTGCCAGCAGCTACCTCCGGAGGGATGCAGCTTTCTTT.

The CDR3 nucleotides read TGTGCCAGCAGCTCGGACAGGGCAAGCAATCAGCCCCAGCATTTT. It specifies CASSSDRASNQPQHF. The rearrangement links TRBV7-9 to TRBJ1-5, with 8 bases identical to TRBD1. CDR1 and CDR2 (germline): SEHNR, FQNEAQ (reference sequence). The trim removed 4 bases at V and 1 base at J, leaving 3 bases unmatched. The CDR3 is 15 residues long.